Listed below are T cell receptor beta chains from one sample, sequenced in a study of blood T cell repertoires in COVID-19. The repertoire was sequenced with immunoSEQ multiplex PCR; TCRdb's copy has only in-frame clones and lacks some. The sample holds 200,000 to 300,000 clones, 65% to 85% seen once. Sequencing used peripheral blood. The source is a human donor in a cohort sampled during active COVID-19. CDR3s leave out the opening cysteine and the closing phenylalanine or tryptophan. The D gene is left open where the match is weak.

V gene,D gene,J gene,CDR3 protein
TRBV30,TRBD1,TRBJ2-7,AWSVPTGGPYEQY
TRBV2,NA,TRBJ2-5,ASSELKRLQETQY
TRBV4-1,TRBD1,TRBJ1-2,ASSQGQGPSDYGYT
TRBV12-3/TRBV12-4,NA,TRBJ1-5,ASRRADQPQH
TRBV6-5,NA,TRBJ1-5,ASTQGGERQPQH
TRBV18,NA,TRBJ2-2,ASSSPQGEANTGELF
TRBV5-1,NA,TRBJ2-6,ASSLGRGSGANVLT
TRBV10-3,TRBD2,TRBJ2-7,ATDPSGDTTGEQY
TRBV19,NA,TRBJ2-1,ASSIGRGNEQF
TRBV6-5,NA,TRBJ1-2,ASSPMGTPAGGYT
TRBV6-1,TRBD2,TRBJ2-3,ASSLGAGSTDTQY
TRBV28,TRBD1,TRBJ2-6,ATFQDRGKGANVLT
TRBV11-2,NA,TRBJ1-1,ASSLVGGNTEAF
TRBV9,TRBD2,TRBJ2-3,ASSPRTSGGGTDTQY
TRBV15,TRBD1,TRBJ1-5,ATVDREKMGSNQPQH
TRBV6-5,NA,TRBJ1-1,ASRGGTEAF
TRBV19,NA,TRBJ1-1,ASSMITAQNTEAF
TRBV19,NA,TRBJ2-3,ASSTPDRREADTQY
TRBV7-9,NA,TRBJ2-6,ASSSGFGNIRANVLT
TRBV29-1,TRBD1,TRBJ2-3,SVAGGQTQY
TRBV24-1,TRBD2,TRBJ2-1,ATSGGPNNEQF
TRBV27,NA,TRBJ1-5,ASSPRGTGYFNQPQH
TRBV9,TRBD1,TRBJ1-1,ASSVGQGVRAEAF
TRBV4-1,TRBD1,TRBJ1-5,ASSQVQGDFGPQH
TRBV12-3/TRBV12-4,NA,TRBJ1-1,ASSLQGNTEAF
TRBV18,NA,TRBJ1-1,ASSPYNLNTEAF
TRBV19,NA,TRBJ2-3,ASSIDQGSTDTQY
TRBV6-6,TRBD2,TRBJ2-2,ASSRMGIASGGANTGELF
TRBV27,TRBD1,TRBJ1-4,ASSLGTGVHEKLF
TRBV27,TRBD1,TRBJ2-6,ASRGQGFSGANVLT
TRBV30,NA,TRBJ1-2,AWSAAGAPSDYGYT
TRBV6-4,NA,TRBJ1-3,ASSPLPSRWDFSGNTIY
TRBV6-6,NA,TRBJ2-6,ASSPRPDRPGANVLT
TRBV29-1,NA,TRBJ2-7,SVTGVGEQY
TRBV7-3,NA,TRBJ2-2,ASSLISGELF
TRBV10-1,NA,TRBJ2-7,ASAKDSSYEQY
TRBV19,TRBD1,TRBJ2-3,ASSLTGGTDTQY
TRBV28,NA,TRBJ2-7,ASGASATLLQY
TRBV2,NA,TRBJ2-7,ASSWQSYEQY
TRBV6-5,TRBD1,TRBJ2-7,ASSRGQVSYEQY
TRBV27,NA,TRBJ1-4,ASSSTRHSEKLF
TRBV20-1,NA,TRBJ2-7,SARRSYEQY
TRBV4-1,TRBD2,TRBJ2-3,ASSQDLWGEPGLAQVDTQY
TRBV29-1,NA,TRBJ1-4,SVGNREGEKLF
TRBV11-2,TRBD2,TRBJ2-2,ASSLSGGPTGELF
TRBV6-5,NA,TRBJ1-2,ASSYSANYGYT
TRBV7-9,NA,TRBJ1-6,ASSLETVGNSPLH
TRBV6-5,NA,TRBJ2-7,ASSLGESSYEQY